Given below is one TCR beta chain in context. Per germline, CDR1 SGHRS and CDR2 YFSETQ. V shed 4 bases and J shed 8 bases, with 10 bases lying between them. This CDR3 has 12 residues. These data originate in a study of blood T cell repertoires in COVID-19. At the level of the study: There were acute and convalescent COVID-19 samples, and they came from the United States, Italy and Spain.

Original data processing: Using reference gene primer amplification, nucleated cell counts were estimated. Generated by immunoSEQ multiplex PCR, the TCRdb table keeps only in-frame clones and is missing some. V, J and clone size are taken as reported in that table, and D and trimming were inferred from the DNA itself. The data contain about 84,000 clones, around four fifths of them singletons. This chain links TRBV5-1 with TRBJ2-1; D is uncertain. Sequenced: peripheral blood. This receptor was taken from a man aged 80 or over with active or convalescent COVID-19. The CDR3 DNA follows: TGCGCCAGCAGCCAAGATTGGCATGAGCAGTTCTTC. Its translation: CASSQDWHEQFF.